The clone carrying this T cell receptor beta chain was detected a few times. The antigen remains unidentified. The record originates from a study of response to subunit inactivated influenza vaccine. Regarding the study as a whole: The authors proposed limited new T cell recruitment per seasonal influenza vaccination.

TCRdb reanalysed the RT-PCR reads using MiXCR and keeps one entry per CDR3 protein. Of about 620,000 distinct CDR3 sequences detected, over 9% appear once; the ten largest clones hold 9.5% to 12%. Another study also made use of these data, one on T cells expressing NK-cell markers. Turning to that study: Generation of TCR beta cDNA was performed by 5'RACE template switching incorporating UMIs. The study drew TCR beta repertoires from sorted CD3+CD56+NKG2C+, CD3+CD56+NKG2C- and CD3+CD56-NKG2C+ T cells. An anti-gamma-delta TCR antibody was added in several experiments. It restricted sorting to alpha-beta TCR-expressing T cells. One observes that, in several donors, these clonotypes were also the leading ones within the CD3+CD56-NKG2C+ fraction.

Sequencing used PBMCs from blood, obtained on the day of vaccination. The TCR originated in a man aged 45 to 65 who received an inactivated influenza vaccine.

CDR3 sequence reads: CASSLASLGYTEAFF. The DNA for the CDR3 is TGTGCCAGCAGCTTAGCTAGTCTGGGGTACACTGAAGCTTTCTTT. V usage is TRBV7-8 and J usage is TRBJ1-1; D call uncertain. The V and J ends lost 0 bases and 3 bases respectively, with 11 bases between them. The CDR3 runs to 15 residues. Per the germline V gene, CDR1 is SGHVS and CDR2 is FQNEAQ.